The clone carrying this TCR beta chain was counted only a few times. What it binds is unknown. The data were obtained in a study of CD8+ T cells in alopecia areata. Notes on the study in general: TCRs were shared less clearly across patients than in mice, possibly for HLA-related reasons. Sequence data from scalp samples additionally include resident alphabeta T cells of normal skin.

Those with alopecia areata gave lesional scalp punch biopsies and peripheral blood. Germline V gene sequence: CDR1 MNHNS, CDR2 SASEGT. Trimming took 6 bases from V and 4 from J, leaving 8 bases between them. The CDR3 consists of 12 residues. Once RNA had been extracted, it was reverse transcribed into cDNA to act as the sequencing template. Assay used: immunoSEQ multiplex PCR; TCRdb lists only in-frame clones, some missing. The table has about 19,000 clones, about 70% seen once; the top ten hold around 5.6%. The TCR comes from a human donor with alopecia areata. The input for sequencing was skin, taken at week 0. This chain links TRBV6-1 with TRBJ2-3; D call uncertain. CDR3 in DNA: TGTGCCAGCAGGATTTATGCAGATACGCAGTATTTT. This sequence encodes CASRIYADTQYF.